Listed here are 20 T cell receptor beta chains from one sample, sequenced in a study of beta chain features in type 1 diabetes listed by TCRdb under 2018. Overall study outcomes, separate from this receptor: A moderate but significant shortening of TCRB CDR3 length was observed in type 1 diabetes patients in all four CD4+ subsets.

These receptors have no identified antigens. Library generation was performed with the immunoSEQ multiplex PCR assay. The High Capacity cDNA Reverse Transcription Kit was used to reverse transcribe all of the isolated RNA, meaning that expressed TCRB transcripts were what got sequenced. TCRdb's version of the immuneACCESS table is confined to in-frame rearrangements and falls short of the full clone set. An unresolved V gene accounts for under half of the shortfall where checked; the remainder is of unknown origin. Here the sample has 600,000 to 700,000 clones; roughly 12% occur a single time. The ten largest make up roughly 0.11% of the sample. Sequencing input: naive CD4+ T cells from blood. The sample's cell subset or site label is to be understood as: true naive CD4+ T cells. These receptors were obtained from a man aged 25-45 years with type 1 diabetes.

The table lists this clone with a few counts. The chain has TRBV7-9 and TRBJ1-4, with D unclear. Germline values: CDR1 SEHNR, CDR2 FQNEAQ (reference sequence). Trimming left V 10 bases short and J 0 bases short, with 12 bases between. The CDR3 runs to 14 residues. CDR3 region: CAILSETTNEKLFF. The DNA for the CDR3 is TGTGCCATCTTGTCAGAGACAACTAATGAAAAACTGTTTTTT.

The gene calls are TRBV6-5 and TRBJ2-3, with D perhaps TRBD1 (5 bases). Per the germline V gene, CDR1 is MNHEY and CDR2 is SVGAGI. V was trimmed by 0 bases and J by 4 bases, leaving 14 bases between them. The CDR3 is 16 residues long. CDR3 protein: CASSYSHSPQADTQYF. The CDR3 DNA reads TGTGCCAGCAGTTACTCCCACAGCCCACAGGCAGATACGCAGTATTTT.

V gene TRBV10-3 combines with J gene TRBJ1-6; D is undetermined. V lost 4 bases to trimming and J lost 11 bases, with 9 bases between them. Germline V gene data show CDR1 as ENHRY and CDR2 as SYGVKD. The CDR3 length is 12 residues. CDR3 sequence reads: CAISVSSAPLHF. The CDR3 nucleotides are TGTGCCATCAGTGTAAGTTCGGCACCCCTCCACTTT.

This clone was found a few times. Other DNA sequences within the sample encode an identical CDR3. The chain recombines TRBV18 with TRBJ1-3; D unresolved. Germline V gene data show CDR1 as KGHSH and CDR2 as LQKENI. Trimming pared 3 bases from V and 0 bases from J, leaving 6 bases between. CDR3 length: 14 amino acids. The CDR3 sequence: CASSPGSSGNTIYF. For the CDR3, the DNA is TGTGCCAGCTCACCCGGGAGCTCTGGAAACACCATATATTTT.

This clone was found a few times. J is TRBJ1-2 and V is TRBV10-3, with 11 bases fitting TRBD1. J gave up 3 bases and V 8 bases, and 5 bases lay outside the gene matches. From germline, CDR1 is ENHRY and CDR2 SYGVKD. CDR3 length equals 14 residues. The CDR3: CAIGRGQGDYGYTF. CDR3 nucleotides: TGTGCCATCGGTCGGGGACAGGGGGACTATGGCTACACCTTC.

V and J are TRBV4-3 and TRBJ2-7; TRBD1 is a possible D gene (6 bases). Trimming left V 2 bases short and J 6 bases short, with 14 bases between. Germline CDR1 reads LGHNA; CDR2 reads YSLEER. The CDR3 length is 14 residues. CDR3 amino acids: CASSQSNRDSEQYF. CDR3 coding DNA: TGCGCCAGCAGCCAATCAAACAGGGATTCCGAGCAGTACTTC.

The chain uses TRBV5-6 and TRBJ2-1; 10 bases map to TRBD1. The V segment lost 3 bases and the J segment 6 bases; nucleotides outside the gene matches: 9. The CDR3 has 16 residues. CDR1 is SGHDT, CDR2 YYEEEE, per germline. CDR3 sequence reads: CASSSDRGQIRNEQFF. As DNA, the CDR3 is TGTGCCAGCAGCTCAGACAGGGGGCAAATACGCAATGAGCAGTTCTTC.

The chain uses TRBV7-2 and TRBJ1-1; tentative D call: TRBD1 (5 bases). The CDR3 has 15 amino acids. The V gene lost 5 bases and the J gene lost 0 bases, with 13 bases spanning the gap. The germline V gene has CDR1 SGHTA and CDR2 FQGNSA. The DNA of the CDR3 is TGTGCCAGCAGCCCCATCCGGGACCTGAACACTGAAGCTTTCTTT. Its protein is CASSPIRDLNTEAFF.

The chain joins TRBV7-8 to TRBJ2-3; TRBD2 is a possible D gene (7 bases). CDR1 and CDR2 (germline): SGHVS, FQNEAQ. CDR3 length: 16 residues. V was clipped by 4 bases and J by 2 bases, with 16 bases between them. The DNA for the CDR3 is TGTGCCAGCAGCTCGCGAGCGGGGACACCCACAGATACGCAGTATTTT. This codes for CASSSRAGTPTDTQYF.

This clone was picked up a small number of times. The chain carries TRBV7-9 and TRBJ2-5; the D gene is possibly TRBD2 (6 bases). The CDR3 totals 15 residues. CDR1 and CDR2 (germline): SEHNR, FQNEAQ (reference sequence). The ends were cut back, 0 bases at V and 1 base at J, with 9 bases in the middle. The chain's CDR3 is CASSLAGTGQETQYF. As DNA, the CDR3 is TGTGCCAGCAGCTTAGCGGGGACTGGCCAAGAGACCCAGTACTTC.

The chain joins TRBV10-3 to TRBJ2-3; D is uncertain. There are 15 residues in the CDR3. V lost 0 bases to trimming and J lost 2 bases, with 9 bases between them. Germline V gives CDR1 ENHRY, CDR2 SYGVKD. The CDR3 here is CAISESNPNTDTQYF. The CDR3 DNA sequence: TGTGCCATCAGTGAGTCGAATCCGAACACAGATACGCAGTATTTT.

This chain links TRBV5-1 with TRBJ2-5; maybe TRBD2 (5 bases). The V and J ends lost 4 bases and 9 bases respectively, with 22 bases between them. Per the germline V gene, CDR1 is SGHRS and CDR2 is YFSETQ. The CDR3 loop spans 15 amino acids. CDR3: CASSTPRETGEPQYF. CDR3 coding DNA: TGCGCCAGCAGCACCCCAAGGGAAACCGGGGAGCCCCAGTACTTC.

The table lists this clone with a few counts. This rearrangement joins TRBV5-8 to TRBJ1-1, with unresolved D. The CDR3 covers 15 residues. The germline V and J ends were trimmed by 0 bases and 0 bases, with 9 bases remaining between them. Germline V gives CDR1 SGHTS, CDR2 YDEGEE. The CDR3 DNA follows: TGTGCCAGCAGCTTGGAACGGATAATGAACACTGAAGCTTTCTTT. This translates into CASSLERIMNTEAFF.

The table lists this clone with a few counts. This chain links TRBV10-3 with TRBJ2-3; 7 positions match TRBD1. Germline values: CDR1 ENHRY, CDR2 SYGVKD. The ends lost 2 bases at V and 4 bases at J; junction bases unmatched: 12. The CDR3 is 17 amino acids. This CDR3 is CAISETYDRVGADTQYF. In nucleotides, the CDR3 is TGTGCCATCAGTGAGACATACGACAGGGTTGGGGCAGATACGCAGTATTTT.

The genes are TRBV14 and TRBJ2-2, with TRBD1 identical over 8 bases. CDR1 is SGHDN, CDR2 FVKESK, per germline. J was trimmed by 7 bases and V by 4 bases; bases with no gene match: 8. This CDR3 is built from 15 residues. The CDR3 reads CASSPRQGAFGELFF. DNA of the CDR3: TGTGCCAGCAGCCCCAGGCAGGGGGCGTTCGGGGAGCTGTTTTTT.

The chain joins TRBV28 to TRBJ2-1, with D possibly TRBD2 on 6 matching bases. Trimming pared 8 bases from V and 0 bases from J, leaving 11 bases between. The CDR3 runs 14 residues. The germline V gene has CDR1 MDHEN and CDR2 SYDVKM. CDR3 loop: CASAGSSSYNEQFF. DNA of the CDR3: TGTGCCAGCGCGGGGTCGAGCTCCTACAATGAGCAGTTCTTC.

This clone showed up just a few times. This chain links TRBV6-4 with TRBJ2-7, with D maybe TRBD2 (6 bases). The CDR3 has 15 residues. Germline CDR1 MRHNA, CDR2 SNTAGT. Trimming removed 5 bases at V and 3 bases at J, with 17 bases between. In DNA, the CDR3 is TGTGCCAGCAGTACGGACGCGGGGCGATACTACGAGCAGTACTTC. Protein product: CASSTDAGRYYEQYF.

This clone was observed a handful of times. The V call is TRBV19, the J call TRBJ2-7, with D possibly being TRBD1 or TRBD2 (5 bases each). V shed 7 bases and J shed 7 bases, with 17 bases lying between them. Germline V gene data show CDR1 as LNHDA and CDR2 as SQIVND (reference sequence). The length of the CDR3 is 13 residues. The CDR3 DNA reads as TGTGCCAGTACCGGGGACCCGGTGGGGGAGCAGTACTTC. This gives the protein CASTGDPVGEQYF.

This clone was seen more than once but under ten times. V gene TRBV9 combines with J gene TRBJ1-4; 9 bases are a match to TRBD1. The germline V gene encodes CDR1 SGDLS and CDR2 YYNGEE. V was clipped by 4 bases and J by 4 bases; unmatched bases: 8. There are 16 residues in the CDR3. The chain's CDR3 is CASSTRTGAHNEKLFF. In nucleotides, the CDR3 is TGTGCCAGCAGCACACGGACAGGGGCACATAATGAAAAACTGTTTTTT. Full variable domain (outside the CDR3, taken from reference TRBV9 and TRBJ1-4): DSGVTQTPKHLITATGQRVTLRCSPRSGDLSVYWYQQSLDQGLQFLIQYYNGEERAKGNILERFSAQQFPDLHSELNLSSLELGDSALYFCASSTRTGAHNEKLFFGSGTQLSVL.

CDR3 loop: CASSAGGRGETQYF. CDR3 bases: TGTGCCAGCAGTGCAGGGGGTCGGGGAGAGACCCAGTACTTC. The chain has TRBV2 and TRBJ2-5; 7 bases line up with TRBD1. CDR3 length: 14 amino acids. V shed 4 bases, J shed 4 bases, and the junction held 6 bases outside the gene matches. Germline CDR1 reads SNHLY; CDR2 reads FYNNEI.